This TCR beta chain was sequenced in a study of T-cell reconstitution after alpha-beta-depleted transplantation in children. During its preparation, the TCRbeta library received unique molecular identifiers. A single record per CDR3 protein comes from TCRdb applying MiXCR to the PCR reads. The data show more than 200,000 distinct CDR3 sequences, more than 15% seen once. This CDR3 spans 15 amino acids. CDR1 SGHDT and CDR2 YYEEEE come from the germline V gene. Deletions cut 4 bases from V and 2 bases from J, with 12 bases between. As for this clonotype: Its antigen remains unknown.

Overall study results and limits: TCRbeta diversity was high at day 60 in some patients (a result of surviving recipient T cells and thymic progenitors). Newly produced T cells mostly accounted for T-cell counts and diversity one year post-transplant. Several hundred expanded graft clones reportedly gave rise to the alpha-beta T cells present about two months after transplant.

The chain joins TRBV5-6 to TRBJ1-4; D is unresolved. Material: PBMCs, mostly from graft donor cells, obtained 360 days after TCRalphabeta/CD19-depleted stem cell transplant. This TCR derives from a male patient aged 2 to 9 who had a stem cell transplant for acute lymphoblastic leukemia, so the T cells may come from the graft donor. The CDR3 region is CASSRLAPTNEKLFF. CDR3 in DNA: TGTGCCAGCAGCCGTTTGGCCCCGACTAATGAAAAACTGTTTTTT.